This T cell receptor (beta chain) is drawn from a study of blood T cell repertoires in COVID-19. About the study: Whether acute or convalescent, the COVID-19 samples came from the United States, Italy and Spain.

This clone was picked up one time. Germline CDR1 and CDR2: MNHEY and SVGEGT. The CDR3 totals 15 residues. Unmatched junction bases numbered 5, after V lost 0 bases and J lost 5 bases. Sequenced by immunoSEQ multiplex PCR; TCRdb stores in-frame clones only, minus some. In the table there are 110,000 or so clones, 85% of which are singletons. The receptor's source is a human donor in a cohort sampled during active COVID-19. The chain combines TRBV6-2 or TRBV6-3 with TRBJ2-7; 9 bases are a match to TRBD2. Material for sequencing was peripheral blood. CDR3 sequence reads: CASSYSGLAEDEQYF. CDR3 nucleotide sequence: TGTGCCAGCAGTTACTCGGGACTAGCTGAAGACGAGCAGTACTTC.